What follows describes a single TCR beta chain. Its antigen is as yet unknown. Trimming pared 3 bases from V and 2 bases from J, leaving 17 bases between. In germline, CDR1 is KGHSH, CDR2 LQKENI. This CDR3 has 16 amino acids. This sample stems from a study of beta chain features in type 1 diabetes. Study-wide results and limits: Type 1 diabetes patients showed a moderate but significant shortening of TCRB CDR3s in all four CD4+ subsets.

As every portion of the isolated RNA was reverse transcribed, the sequencing read expressed TCRB transcripts. The table came from immunoSEQ multiplex PCR; TCRdb's copy has only in-frame clones and leaves some out. The data hold more than 300,000 clones, with about 12% observed a single time. The sequence was obtained from a woman aged 18-35 years with type 1 diabetes. The chain links TRBV18 to TRBJ2-7; D may be TRBD2 (5 bases). What was sequenced was naive CD4+ T cells from blood. The DNA of the CDR3 is TGTGCCAGCTCACCGGAGGATCTAGCTCAAACCTACGAGCAGTACTTC. Protein sequence: CASSPEDLAQTYEQYF.